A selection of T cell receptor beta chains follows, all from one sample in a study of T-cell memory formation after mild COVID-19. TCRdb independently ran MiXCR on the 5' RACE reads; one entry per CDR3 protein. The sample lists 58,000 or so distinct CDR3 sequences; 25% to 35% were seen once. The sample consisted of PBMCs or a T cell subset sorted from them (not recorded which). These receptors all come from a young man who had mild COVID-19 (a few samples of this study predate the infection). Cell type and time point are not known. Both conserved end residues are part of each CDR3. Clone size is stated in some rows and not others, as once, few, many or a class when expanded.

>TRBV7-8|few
CASRDHREDTQYF
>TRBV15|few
CATSRGGDDEQFF
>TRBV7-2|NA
CASSGGWAEPHTQYF
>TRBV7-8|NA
CASSLAGNGFYNEQFF
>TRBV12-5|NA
CASGLASTGWADTQYF
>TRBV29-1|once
CTDGVRGVAFF
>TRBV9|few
CASSGLDTQYF
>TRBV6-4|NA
CASSDSQGVGTGELFF
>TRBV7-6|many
CASSPGSGETQYF
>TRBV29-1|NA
CSVAQGTEAFF
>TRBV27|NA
CASSTLRTSGGAWTGELFF
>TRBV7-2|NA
CASSRRTSGYEQYF
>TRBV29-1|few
CSVAGVGLAGALLTDTQYF
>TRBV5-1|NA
CASSLRQGPQETQYF
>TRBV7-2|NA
CASSDSWTGVSEQYF
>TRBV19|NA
CASSPPRQPQHF
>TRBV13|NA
CASSTMGGPRETQYF
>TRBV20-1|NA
CSARDAEKTDTQYF
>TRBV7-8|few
CASSSGRTEAFF
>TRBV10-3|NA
CAISESYSSYEQYF
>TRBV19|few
CASSIFSGDGIEQYF
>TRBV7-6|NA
CASSSPADGSSYNEQFF
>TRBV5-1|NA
CASSPRTSGVAYNEQFF
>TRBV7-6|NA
CASSLAGVTYNEQFF
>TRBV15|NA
CATSRVQGSYEQYF
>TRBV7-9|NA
CASSSQTGGYEQYF
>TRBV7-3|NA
CASSLTSGAGDEQYF